The text below deals with one TCR beta chain. The method was immunoSEQ multiplex PCR; TCRdb's version includes in-frame clones alone and lacks a portion of them. This sample yields around 7,000 clones, of which 75% to 90% are seen a single time; about 10% belongs to the top ten. These data originate in a study of blood T cell repertoires in COVID-19. Input material: peripheral blood. The sequence came from a human donor with active COVID-19. The donor label of this sample is uncertain.

The CDR3 DNA reads as TGTGCCAGCAGCTTGGACAGGAGCACAGATACGCAGTATTTT. Residues: CASSLDRSTDTQYF. V gene TRBV7-2 combines with J gene TRBJ2-3, with 7 nucleotides matching TRBD1. The CDR3 totals 14 residues. The germline CDR1 and CDR2 sequences are SGHTA and FQGNSA. V trimming: 3 bases; J trimming: 0 bases; junction bases outside the gene matches: 0.